The entry below gives a single T cell receptor (beta chain) sequence along with its context. The entry originates in a study of OX40 agonist ivuxolimab in advanced cancers. Overall study: Allowance was made for prior anti-PD-1, anti-PD-L1 or anti-CTLA-4 therapy, and 40% had some.

Clones were sequenced by immunoSEQ multiplex PCR, and TCRdb holds only the in-frame ones, with some missing. The sample shows about 55,000 clones, approximately 80% of them seen only once. V dropped 0 bases and J dropped 7 bases, with 10 bases sitting between them. Per the germline V gene, CDR1 is GTSNPN and CDR2 is SVGIG (reference sequence). The CDR3 spans 12 residues. Sampling of blood occurred at baseline, cycle 4 day 1, and cycle 7 day 1. The V call is TRBV30, the J call TRBJ2-7; D remains unclear. This material consisted of CD4+ or CD8+ T cells sorted from blood, taken in a trial of the OX40 agonist ivuxolimab. The TCR originated in an adult with an advanced solid tumor such as melanoma, head and neck, liver or kidney cancer. The CDR3 spells CAWSVGQGEQYF. CDR3 sequence (DNA): TGTGCCTGGAGTGTAGGGCAAGGTGAGCAGTACTTC.